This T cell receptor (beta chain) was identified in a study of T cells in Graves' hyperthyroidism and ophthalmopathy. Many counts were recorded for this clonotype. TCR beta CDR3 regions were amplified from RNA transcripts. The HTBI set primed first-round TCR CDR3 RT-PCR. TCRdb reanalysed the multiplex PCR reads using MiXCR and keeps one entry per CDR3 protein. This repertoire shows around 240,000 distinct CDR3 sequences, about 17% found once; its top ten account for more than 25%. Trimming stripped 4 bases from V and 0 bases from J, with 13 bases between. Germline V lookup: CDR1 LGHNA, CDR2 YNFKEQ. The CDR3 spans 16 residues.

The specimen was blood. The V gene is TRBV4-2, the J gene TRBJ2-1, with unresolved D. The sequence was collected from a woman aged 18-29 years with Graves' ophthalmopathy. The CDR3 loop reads CASSPSALSSYNEQFF. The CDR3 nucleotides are TGTGCCAGCAGCCCTTCCGCGCTGAGCTCCTACAATGAGCAGTTCTTC.